This TCR beta chain was sequenced for a study of shared clonotypes between healthy human individuals. Findings of the study overall: Memory subsets had estimated richness that was generally smaller than that of naive subsets.

Samples underwent the assay at deep level. TCRdb keeps only in-frame clones here, not all; method: immunoSEQ multiplex PCR. The profile shows some 2.1 million clones, 85% to 95% of them singletons. The germline CDR1 and CDR2 sequences are MNHNS and SASEGT. Trimming pared 6 bases from V and 7 bases from J, leaving 10 bases between. The CDR3 runs to 11 residues. The naive CD8 population came from CD45RO-negative cells selected for CCR7, without terminally differentiated effector memory CD45RA+ cells. Details on this clone: Its antigen remains unidentified.

The sample was naive CD8+ T cells from PBMCs. The sequence came from a young man in good health. Some clones in this sample may be carry-over from other donors' samples. This chain links TRBV6-1 with TRBJ2-7, with a tentative D call TRBD1 (6 bases). The CDR3 region has the DNA TGTGCCAGCAGACAAGGACAGGAGCAGTACTTC. Translated: CASRQGQEQYF.